The 8 T cell receptor beta chains given below trace back to one sample, sequenced in a study of T cell repertoires in cytomegalovirus infection (dated 2019 in TCRdb). The reads were generated on an Illumina HiSeq 1500. TCRdb applied fastp at Q25 and MiXCR to the public reads, then kept only in-frame beta chains. Rows with a matching CDR3 protein are joined into one entry that keeps the most common DNA and genes. The table for this sample lists 310,000 or so distinct CDR3 sequences; about 17% of them were counted only once. Jointly, the top ten make up 12% of the sample. Sequencing used PBMCs. The origin of the receptors is a human donor in good health (CMV status not recorded). Some clones in this sample may be carry-over from other donors' samples.

This rearrangement joins TRBV12-3 or TRBV12-4 to TRBJ2-3; TRBD1 is a possible D gene (5 bases). With 2 bases removed from V and 3 bases from J, the gap between germline ends came to 12 bases. This CDR3 is built from 15 residues. The CDR3 coding sequence is TGTGCCAGCAGTTTAAGCTGGGGCCTGACAGATACGCAGTATTTT. Amino acid sequence: CASSLSWGLTDTQYF.

This chain connects TRBV5-5 to TRBJ1-6; the D is unclear. V was cut by 0 bases and J by 0 bases, with 4 bases left in between. The CDR3 runs to 15 residues. Germline V gives CDR1 SGHKS, CDR2 YYEKEE (reference sequence). The CDR3: CASSLVSSYNSPLHF. In DNA form, the CDR3 reads TGTGCCAGCAGCTTGGTTAGCTCCTATAATTCACCCCTCCACTTT.

This sequence joins TRBV14 and TRBJ1-2; TRBD1 aligns across 10 bases. V was clipped by 3 bases and J by 0 bases; unmatched bases: 7. The germline V gene encodes CDR1 SGHDN and CDR2 FVKESK. There are 17 residues in the CDR3. CDR3 bases: TGTGCCAGCAGCCACGGGACAGGGGATTTCACTAACTATGGCTACACCTTC. Amino acids: CASSHGTGDFTNYGYTF.

This clonotype has more than one count but fewer than ten. The rearrangement joins TRBV20-1 to TRBJ2-1; 9 bases fit TRBD2. CDR3 length: 15 residues. Per the germline V gene, CDR1 is DFQATT and CDR2 is SNEGSKA (reference sequence). Trimming removed 3 bases from V and 8 bases from J; junction bases left unmatched: 11. This CDR3 reads CSASYSLAGKDEQFF. DNA of the CDR3: TGCAGTGCTAGCTACTCTCTAGCGGGGAAAGATGAGCAGTTCTTC.

The chain recombines TRBV18 with TRBJ2-5, with TRBD1 as a possible D gene (5 bases). Looked up from germline, CDR1 is KGHSH and CDR2 is LQKENI. The CDR3 totals 15 residues. The V end was cut by 3 bases, the J end by 0 bases, with 11 bases between. CDR3 loop: CASSPMAGYQETQYF. The CDR3 nucleotides read TGTGCCAGCTCACCCATGGCAGGGTACCAAGAGACCCAGTACTTC.

The sample holds a few counts of this clonotype. This rearrangement joins TRBV2 to TRBJ2-7; TRBD1 might be the D (5 bases). The germline gives CDR1 SNHLY, CDR2 FYNNEI. Trimming left V 7 bases short and J 3 bases short, with 16 bases between. There are 14 residues in the CDR3. CDR3 DNA: TGTGCCAGCACCCGCCAGGGAAGTCGCTACGAGCAGTACTTC. Translated, it gives CASTRQGSRYEQYF.

This clonotype was seen a few times. The rearrangement joins TRBV15 to TRBJ1-1; the D is unclear. The CDR3 sequence is 11 residues long. Trimming stripped 7 bases from V and 1 base from J, with 4 bases between. Germline lookup yields CDR1 LNHNV and CDR2 YYDKDF (reference sequence). CDR3 loop: CATIANTEAFF. CDR3 coding DNA: TGTGCCACCATAGCGAACACTGAAGCTTTCTTT.

The sample holds a few counts of this clonotype. V is TRBV9 and J is TRBJ1-4, with D unresolved. CDR1 and CDR2 (germline): SGDLS, YYNGEE. The CDR3 totals 14 residues. V was cut by 0 bases and J by 4 bases, with 7 bases left in between. CDR3 in DNA: TGTGCCAGCAGCGTAGACAGCTTTAATGAAAAACTGTTTTTT. Amino acids: CASSVDSFNEKLFF.